Following are 6 T cell receptor beta chains from one sample sequenced in a study of radiation and T cells in renal cell carcinoma. Noted time point: blood 4 weeks post-SBRT, at nephrectomy. As to treatment: 15 Gy SBRT to primary tumor, nephrectomy 4 weeks later. Some clones are missing from TCRdb's copy, which holds only in-frame ones; the method was immunoSEQ multiplex PCR. The table has over 90,000 clones, approximately 82% seen once. Sequenced here: blood, sampled from a patient whose treatment included radiotherapy and nephrectomy. The receptors stem from a man aged 55 to 70 with renal cell carcinoma.

The V and J genes are TRBV15 and TRBJ1-2, with TRBD1 identical over 8 bases. The junction had 8 bases not matched to a gene; V was cut back by 0 bases and J by 2 bases. Germline CDR1 LNHNV, CDR2 YYDKDF (reference sequence). The length of the CDR3 is 17 residues. CDR3 DNA: TGTGCCACCAGCAGAGATTCCGGGACAGGCCTGAACTATGGCTACACCTTC. It is translated as CATSRDSGTGLNYGYTF.

This chain uses TRBV11-2 with TRBJ2-3; D tentatively reads TRBD1 or TRBD2 (6 bases each). The V gene's germline CDR1 is SGHAT and CDR2 FQNNGV. CDR3 length: 15 residues. The V end was cut by 3 bases, the J end by 2 bases, with 12 bases between. The CDR3, as DNA: TGTGCCAGCAGCTTTAGCGGACAGCCCACAGATACGCAGTATTTT. The encoded protein is CASSFSGQPTDTQYF. Full variable domain (missing parts from reference TRBV11-2 and TRBJ2-3): EAGVAQSPRYKIIEKRQSVAFWCNPISGHATLYWYQQILGQGPKLLIQFQNNGVVDDSQLPKDRFSAERLKGVDSTLKIQPAKLEDSAVYLCASSFSGQPTDTQYFGPGTRLTVL.

The rearrangement uses TRBV19 and TRBJ2-7; TRBD1 aligns across 7 bases. This CDR3 comprises 15 residues. CDR1 and CDR2 from the germline V gene are LNHDA and SQIVND (reference sequence). Trimming at V came to 5 bases and at J to 3 bases, leaving 10 bases not matched to a gene. CDR3 sequence: CASSLGTGDVYEQYF. The CDR3 nucleotides are TGTGCCAGTAGTCTGGGCACAGGGGACGTCTACGAGCAGTACTTC.

Only a few counts were recorded for this clone. This sequence joins TRBV9 and TRBJ2-3, with TRBD2 matching over 11 bases. Germline V gene sequence: CDR1 SGDLS, CDR2 YYNGEE. The V and J ends lost 7 bases and 2 bases, in that order; junction bases with no gene match: 6. The CDR3 sequence is 15 residues long. CDR3 DNA sequence: TGTGCCAGCGGTAGCGGGAGGGGCGACACAGATACGCAGTATTTT. It translates to CASGSGRGDTDTQYF.

CDR3 DNA sequence: TGCGCCAGCTCACCCGAGTGGAACACTGAAGCTTTCTTT. This gives the protein CASSPEWNTEAFF. This sequence joins TRBV5-1 and TRBJ1-1; D gene unclear. V lost 7 bases to trimming and J lost 1 base, with 11 bases between them. Germline loops: CDR1 SGHRS, CDR2 YFSETQ. This CDR3 contains 13 residues. Looking up the rest from reference TRBV5-1 and TRBJ1-1 gives the full variable domain: KAGVTQTPRYLIKTRGQQVTLSCSPISGHRSVSWYQQTPGQGLQFLFEYFSETQRNKGNFPGRFSGRQFSNSRSEMNVSTLELGDSALYLCASSPEWNTEAFFGQGTRLTVV.

This clone was found once. The rearrangement joins TRBV9 to TRBJ1-3; D is possibly TRBD1 (5 bases). CDR3 length: 16 residues. Germline CDR1 SGDLS, CDR2 YYNGEE. The germline V and J ends were trimmed by 0 bases and 5 bases, with 15 bases remaining between them. CDR3 nucleotides: TGTGCCAGCAGCGTAGCGGGGGGTGGAGGAAGAAACACCATATATTTT. As protein: CASSVAGGGGRNTIYF.